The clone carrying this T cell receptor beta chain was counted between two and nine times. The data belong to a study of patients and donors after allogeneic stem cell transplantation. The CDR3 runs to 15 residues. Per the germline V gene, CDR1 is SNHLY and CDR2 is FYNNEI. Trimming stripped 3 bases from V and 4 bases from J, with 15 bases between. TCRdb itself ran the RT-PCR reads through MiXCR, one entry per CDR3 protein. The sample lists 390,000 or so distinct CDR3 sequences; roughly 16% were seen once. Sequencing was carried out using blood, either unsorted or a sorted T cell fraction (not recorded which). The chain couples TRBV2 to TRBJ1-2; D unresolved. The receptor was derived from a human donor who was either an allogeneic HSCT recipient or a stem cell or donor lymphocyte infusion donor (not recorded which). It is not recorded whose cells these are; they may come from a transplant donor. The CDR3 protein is CASSDDREPPYGYTF. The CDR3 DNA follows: TGTGCCAGCAGTGACGACCGAGAACCACCCTATGGCTACACCTTC.